Each of the 4 T cell receptor beta chains below was sequenced from the same sample in a study of shared clonotypes between healthy human individuals. Libraries were prepared by immunoSEQ multiplex PCR; TCRdb keeps only in-frame clonotypes and omits some of them. The sample contains 400,000 to 500,000 clones, about 82% of which appear only once. Sequences were obtained from PBMCs. The receptors stem from a woman between 35 and 50 years old in good health. Some clones in this sample may be carry-over from other donors' samples.

About this clone itself: This sample includes further DNA sequences coding for the same CDR3. V and J are TRBV27 and TRBJ2-5; D gene ambiguous. The V end lost 0 bases, the J end lost 4 bases, and 3 bases lay between the germline ends. The CDR3 runs 12 residues. Germline V gene lookup returns CDR1 MNHEY and CDR2 SMNVEV (reference sequence). The CDR3 DNA reads as TGTGCCAGCAGTTTATCGGGAGAGACCCAGTACTTC. Translated, it gives CASSLSGETQYF.

This chain links TRBV5-1 with TRBJ1-1; weak D call: TRBD1 (5 bases). The CDR3 has 15 amino acids. Germline values: CDR1 SGHRS, CDR2 YFSETQ. V was clipped by 3 bases and J by 6 bases, with 18 bases between them. Here the CDR3 DNA reads TGCGCCAGCAGCTGGGAAGGGGCGCTCGGGGCTGAAGCTTTCTTT. Protein: CASSWEGALGAEAFF.

The V gene is TRBV7-9, the J gene TRBJ2-4, with D perhaps matching TRBD1 or TRBD2 (7 bases each). With 2 bases removed from V and 9 bases from J, the gap between germline ends came to 14 bases. This CDR3 has 14 residues. Germline V gene sequence: CDR1 SEHNR, CDR2 FQNEAQ (reference sequence). The CDR3 DNA follows: TGTGCCAGCAGCTTAATGACAGGGAGGGGCATTCAGTACTTC. Its protein is CASSLMTGRGIQYF.

The J gene is TRBJ2-5, the V gene TRBV29-1; a weak D match, TRBD2 (9 bases). The DNA end lines up better with TRBJ2-7; the J call may be wrong. Looked up from germline, CDR1 is SQVTM and CDR2 is ANQGSEA. The CDR3 length is 15 residues. In DNA form, the CDR3 reads TGCAGCGTCGCGGGGGGGTTTCAGGGGGCTCACGAGCAGTACTTC. It specifies CSVAGGFQGAHEQYF.